A selection of T cell receptor beta chains follows, all from one sample in a study of post-analysis software for immune sequencing data. TCRdb re-called the PCR reads through MiXCR, storing one row per CDR3 protein. In the table there are under 200,000 distinct CDR3 sequences, under 40% of which are singletons. The specimen comprised blood, sampled after autologous hematopoietic stem cell transplantation. These receptors were collected from a girl aged 10 to 17 with multiple sclerosis. Both conserved end residues are trimmed from each CDR3. The order of the fields is V gene, clone size, CDR3 protein. Clone size, where shown, is once, few, many, or a class for clones that have expanded.

V gene: TRBV11-3
clone size: NA
CDR3 protein: AGSFSGGGTDTQY

V gene: TRBV7-2
clone size: NA
CDR3 protein: ASSQHRGGTRGHEQY

V gene: TRBV20-1
clone size: NA
CDR3 protein: SARDPAGVEQY

V gene: TRBV28
clone size: NA
CDR3 protein: ASRPYGTSGLNEQF

V gene: TRBV29-1
clone size: NA
CDR3 protein: SVESETAGYGYT

V gene: TRBV6-1
clone size: few
CDR3 protein: ASSWDRIGYT

V gene: TRBV5-1
clone size: NA
CDR3 protein: ASSPNRDRAYEQY

V gene: TRBV6-6
clone size: many
CDR3 protein: ASSFRGGQEFYGYT

V gene: TRBV7-9
clone size: few
CDR3 protein: ASSSYRDGYT

V gene: TRBV4-1
clone size: NA
CDR3 protein: ASSQDYRGPNYGYT

V gene: TRBV15
clone size: NA
CDR3 protein: VTRTNYGYT

V gene: TRBV29-1
clone size: NA
CDR3 protein: SALSGGVGYT

V gene: TRBV27
clone size: NA
CDR3 protein: ASSPSQTGRETQY

V gene: TRBV28
clone size: NA
CDR3 protein: ASSFQYNEQF

V gene: TRBV29-1
clone size: many
CDR3 protein: SVRKNSDTQY

V gene: TRBV27
clone size: many
CDR3 protein: ASSRGTGVTYEQY

V gene: TRBV27
clone size: NA
CDR3 protein: ASSSIITGPGELF

V gene: TRBV4-3
clone size: few
CDR3 protein: ASSPSASGRLPYEQY

V gene: TRBV3-1
clone size: NA
CDR3 protein: ASSHLGQGVYEQY

V gene: TRBV20-1
clone size: NA
CDR3 protein: SGLARAKNIQY

V gene: TRBV10-2
clone size: NA
CDR3 protein: ASRVASGIEDTQY

V gene: TRBV19
clone size: few
CDR3 protein: ASSPGQESYGYT

V gene: TRBV12-3/TRBV12-4
clone size: NA
CDR3 protein: ASSRSAPSNYGYT

V gene: TRBV20-1
clone size: NA
CDR3 protein: SARGMGTDTQY

V gene: TRBV20-1
clone size: few
CDR3 protein: SAYSRTGIGETQY

V gene: TRBV12-3/TRBV12-4
clone size: NA
CDR3 protein: ASSLGGTDVQY

V gene: TRBV5-6
clone size: NA
CDR3 protein: ASSPSDRLLGYT

V gene: TRBV9
clone size: few
CDR3 protein: ASSAGDTNYGYT

V gene: TRBV12-3/TRBV12-4
clone size: few
CDR3 protein: ASSFDGGANTEAF

V gene: TRBV7-2
clone size: NA
CDR3 protein: ASSPDTDEGYGYT

V gene: TRBV6-6
clone size: NA
CDR3 protein: ASSQHGQQNTEAF